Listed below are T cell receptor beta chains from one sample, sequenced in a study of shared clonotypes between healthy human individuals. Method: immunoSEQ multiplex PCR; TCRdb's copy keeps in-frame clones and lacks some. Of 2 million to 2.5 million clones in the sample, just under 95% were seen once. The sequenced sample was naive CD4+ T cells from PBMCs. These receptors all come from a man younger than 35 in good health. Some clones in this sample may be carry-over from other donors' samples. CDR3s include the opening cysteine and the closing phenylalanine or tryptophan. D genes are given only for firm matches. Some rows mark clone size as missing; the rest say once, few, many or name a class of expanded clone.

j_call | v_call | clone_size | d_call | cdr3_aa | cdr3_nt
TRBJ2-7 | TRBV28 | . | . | CASRYGGLSYEQYF | TGTGCCAGCAGATACGGGGGGCTCAGCTACGAGCAGTACTTC
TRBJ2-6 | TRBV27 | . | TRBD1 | CASSLRGLAGANVLTF | TGTGCCAGCAGTTTAAGGGGGCTGGCTGGGGCCAACGTCCTGACTTTC
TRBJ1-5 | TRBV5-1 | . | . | CASSLEPSEKPQHF | TGCGCCAGCAGCTTGGAACCGTCCGAGAAGCCCCAGCATTTT
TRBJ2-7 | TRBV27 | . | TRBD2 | CASRRGLAGSAYEQYF | TGTGCCAGCAGGCGGGGACTAGCGGGGTCTGCCTACGAGCAGTACTTC
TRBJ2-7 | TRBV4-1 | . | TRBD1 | CASSPTGFSYEQYF | TGCGCCAGCAGCCCGACAGGGTTCTCCTACGAGCAGTACTTC
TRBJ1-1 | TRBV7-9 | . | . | CASSLVTLGNTEAFF | TGTGCCAGCAGCTTAGTTACTCTAGGCAACACTGAAGCTTTCTTT
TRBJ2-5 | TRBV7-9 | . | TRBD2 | CASTWGLAEETQYF | TGTGCCAGCACATGGGGACTAGCGGAAGAGACCCAGTACTTC
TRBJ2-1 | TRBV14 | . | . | CASSQDYRNEQFF | TGTGCCAGCAGCCAAGACTATCGAAATGAGCAGTTCTTC
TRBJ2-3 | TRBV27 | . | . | CASSLRTGGLDTQYF | TGTGCCAGCAGTTTAAGGACAGGAGGGCTAGATACGCAGTATTTT
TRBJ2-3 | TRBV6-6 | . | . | CASSYGGGADTQYF | TGTGCCAGCAGTTACGGGGGGGGCGCAGATACGCAGTATTTT
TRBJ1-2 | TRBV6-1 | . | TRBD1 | CASSEGQGAFGYTF | TGTGCCAGCAGTGAGGGACAGGGGGCTTTTGGCTACACCTTC
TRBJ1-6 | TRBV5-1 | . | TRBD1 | CASSLGGQGYNSPLHF | TGCGCCAGCAGCTTGGGGGGACAGGGGTATAATTCACCCCTCCACTTT
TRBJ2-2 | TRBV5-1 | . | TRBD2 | CASSLTPGLAGVNTGELFF | TGCGCCAGCAGCTTGACTCCCGGACTAGCGGGAGTTAACACCGGGGAGCTGTTTTTT
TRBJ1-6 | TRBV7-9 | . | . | CASSLGRGSDNSPLHF | TGTGCCAGCAGCTTGGGTAGGGGTTCGGATAATTCACCCCTCCACTTT
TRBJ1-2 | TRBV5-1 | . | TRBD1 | CASSLSTGGFFGYTF | TGCGCCAGCAGCTTATCGACAGGGGGATTCTTTGGCTACACCTTC
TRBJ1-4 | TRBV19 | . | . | CASIRMGSANEKLFF | TGTGCCAGTATCCGGATGGGATCGGCTAATGAAAAACTGTTTTTT
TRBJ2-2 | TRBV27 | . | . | CASSSTGELFF | TGTGCCAGCAGCAGCACCGGGGAGCTGTTTTTT
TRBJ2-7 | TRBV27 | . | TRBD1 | CASSVSGTGYDLTYEQYF | TGTGCCAGCAGTGTATCCGGGACAGGGTACGACTTGACCTACGAGCAGTACTTC
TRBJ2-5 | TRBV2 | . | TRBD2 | CASSAIAGVEETQYF | TGTGCCAGCAGTGCAATAGCGGGAGTGGAAGAGACCCAGTACTTC
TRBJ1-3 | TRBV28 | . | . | CASSPSEGNTIYF | TGTGCCAGCAGCCCCTCGGAAGGAAACACCATATATTTT
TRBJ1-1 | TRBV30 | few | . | CAWSVVSLTFRTEAFF | TGTGCCTGGAGTGTTGTGAGCTTGACGTTCAGGACTGAAGCTTTCTTT
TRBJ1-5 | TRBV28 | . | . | CASSLGYSRPQHF | TGTGCCAGCAGTTTAGGGTATTCGAGGCCCCAGCATTTT
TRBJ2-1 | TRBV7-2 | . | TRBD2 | CASSFAGTRLQFF | TGTGCCAGCAGCTTCGCCGGGACTAGGCTACAGTTCTTC
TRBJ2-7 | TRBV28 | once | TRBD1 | CASSRAGTGPSEQYF | TGTGCCAGCAGTCGAGCCGGGACAGGGCCCAGCGAGCAGTACTTC
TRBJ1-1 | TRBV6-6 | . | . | CASSYPSRDTEAFF | TGTGCCAGCAGTTACCCATCCAGGGATACTGAAGCTTTCTTT
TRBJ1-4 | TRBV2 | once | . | CASRGNNEKLFF | TGTGCCAGCAGGGGCAACAATGAAAAACTGTTTTTT
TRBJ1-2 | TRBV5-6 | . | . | CASSFFTAYDGYTF | TGTGCCAGCAGCTTTTTTACCGCCTATGACGGCTACACCTTC
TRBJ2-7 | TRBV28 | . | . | CASSFLGPNEQYF | TGTGCCAGCAGTTTTCTTGGACCGAACGAGCAGTACTTC
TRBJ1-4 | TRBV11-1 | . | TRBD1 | CASSQSGTGYEKLFF | TGTGCCAGCAGCCAATCCGGGACAGGGTACGAAAAACTGTTTTTT
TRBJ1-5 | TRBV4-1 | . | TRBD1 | CASSQVQGNQPQHF | TGCGCCAGCAGCCAAGTACAGGGGAACCAGCCCCAGCATTTT
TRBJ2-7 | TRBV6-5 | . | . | CASSYSGRDGYEQYF | TGTGCCAGCAGTTACTCTGGGCGGGATGGGTACGAGCAGTACTTC
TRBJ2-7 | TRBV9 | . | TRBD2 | CASSVEGSGRSHEQYF | TGTGCCAGCAGCGTAGAAGGGAGCGGGAGATCCCACGAGCAGTACTTC
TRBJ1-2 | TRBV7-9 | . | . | CASSLGGGDYGYTF | TGTGCCAGCAGCTTGGGGGGCGGGGACTATGGCTACACCTTC
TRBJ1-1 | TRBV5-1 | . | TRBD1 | CASGQGGRNTEAFF | TGCGCCAGCGGACAGGGGGGGAGGAACACTGAAGCTTTCTTT
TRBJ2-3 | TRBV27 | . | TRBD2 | CASSLSVLLAGGASTQYF | TGTGCCAGCAGTTTATCGGTTTTACTAGCGGGCGGCGCAAGTACGCAGTATTTT
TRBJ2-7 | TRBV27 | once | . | CASSFRDRGSYEQYF | TGTGCCAGCAGTTTCCGGGACCGAGGATCCTACGAGCAGTACTTC
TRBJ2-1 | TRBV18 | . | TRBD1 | CASSKFGGQEYNEQFF | TGTGCCAGCTCAAAGTTCGGAGGACAGGAATACAATGAGCAGTTCTTC
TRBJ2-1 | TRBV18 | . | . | CASSPPGENEQFF | TGTGCCAGCTCACCACCAGGGGAGAATGAGCAGTTCTTC